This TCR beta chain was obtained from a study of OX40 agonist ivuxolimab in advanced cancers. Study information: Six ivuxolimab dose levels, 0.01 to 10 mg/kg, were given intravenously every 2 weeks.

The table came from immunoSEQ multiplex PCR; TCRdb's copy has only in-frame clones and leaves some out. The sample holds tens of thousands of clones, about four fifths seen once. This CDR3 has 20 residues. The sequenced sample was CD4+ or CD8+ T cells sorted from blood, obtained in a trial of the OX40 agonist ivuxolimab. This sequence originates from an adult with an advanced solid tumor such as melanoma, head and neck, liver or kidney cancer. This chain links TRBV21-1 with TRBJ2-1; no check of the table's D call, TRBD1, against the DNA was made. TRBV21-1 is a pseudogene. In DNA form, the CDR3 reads TGTGCCAGCAGCAAACTGGGCCCCAGTTGTAGATCCGCCCCGTACAATGAGCAGTTCTTC. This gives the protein CASSKLGPSCRSAPYNEQFF.